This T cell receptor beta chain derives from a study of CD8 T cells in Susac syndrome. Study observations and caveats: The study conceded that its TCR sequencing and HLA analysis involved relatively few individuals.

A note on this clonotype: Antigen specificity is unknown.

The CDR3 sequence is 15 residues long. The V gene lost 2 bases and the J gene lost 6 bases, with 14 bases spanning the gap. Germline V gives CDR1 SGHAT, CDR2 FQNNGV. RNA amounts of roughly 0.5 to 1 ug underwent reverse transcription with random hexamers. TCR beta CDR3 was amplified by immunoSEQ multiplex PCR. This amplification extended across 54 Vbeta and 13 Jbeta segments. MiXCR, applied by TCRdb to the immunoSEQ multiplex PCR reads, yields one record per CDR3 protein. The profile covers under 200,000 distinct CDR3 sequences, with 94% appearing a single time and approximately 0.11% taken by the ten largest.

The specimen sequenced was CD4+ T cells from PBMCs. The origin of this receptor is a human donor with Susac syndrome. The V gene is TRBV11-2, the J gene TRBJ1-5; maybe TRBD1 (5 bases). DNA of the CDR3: TGTGCCAGCAGCTTAAACAGCGCTGGGGGTCAGCCCCAGCATTTT. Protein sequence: CASSLNSAGGQPQHF.